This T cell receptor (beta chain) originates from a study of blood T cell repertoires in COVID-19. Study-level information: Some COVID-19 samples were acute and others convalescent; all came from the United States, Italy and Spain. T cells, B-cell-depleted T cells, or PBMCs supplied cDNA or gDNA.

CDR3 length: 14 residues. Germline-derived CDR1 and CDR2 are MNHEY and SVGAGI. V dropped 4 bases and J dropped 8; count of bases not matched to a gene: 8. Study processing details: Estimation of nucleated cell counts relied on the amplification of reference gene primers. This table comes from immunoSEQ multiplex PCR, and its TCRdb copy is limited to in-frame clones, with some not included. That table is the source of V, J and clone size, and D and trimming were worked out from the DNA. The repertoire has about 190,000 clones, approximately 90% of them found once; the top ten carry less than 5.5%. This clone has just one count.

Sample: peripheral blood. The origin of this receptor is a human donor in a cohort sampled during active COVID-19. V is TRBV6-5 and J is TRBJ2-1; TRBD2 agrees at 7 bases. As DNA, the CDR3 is TGTGCCAGCAGTTCTCCGGGGAGGGGCCATGAGCAGTTCTTC. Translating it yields CASSSPGRGHEQFF.